Listed below are T cell receptor beta chains from one sample, sequenced in a study of cytomegalovirus exposure and HLA in healthy donors. Using immunoSEQ multiplex PCR, the repertoire was profiled, and TCRdb retains in-frame clones only, with some absent. Here the sample spans 250,000 or so clones, about 80% being singletons. The sequenced sample was PBMCs. The receptor source for this set is a woman aged 60-75 years in good health and CMV-seropositive. Each CDR3 is given with its conserved first and last residue. D genes are given only for firm matches. Clone size appears in some rows only: once, few, many, or a class for an expanded clone.

>NA|NA|TRBJ1-1|TRBV11-2
TGTGCCAGCAAGCCCCAACCCCACACTGAAGCTTTCTTT
CASKPQPHTEAFF
>TRBD2|NA|TRBJ2-1|TRBV10-3
TGTGCCGTCGGGACTAGCGGTTACAATGAGCAGTTCTTC
CAVGTSGYNEQFF
>TRBD2|NA|TRBJ2-1|TRBV28
TGTGCCAGCAGTTCCCTGAGGGAGGGAGGCCTATACAATGAGCAGTTCTTC
CASSSLREGGLYNEQFF
>NA|NA|TRBJ1-1|TRBV6-1
TGTGCCAGCAGTGGAGGGTACACTGAAGCTTTCTTT
CASSGGYTEAFF
>TRBD2|NA|TRBJ2-7|TRBV5-1
TGCGCCAGCAGCTTGGCCAGCGGGAGGGCCAGTGCCTACGAGCAGTACTTC
CASSLASGRASAYEQYF
>NA|NA|TRBJ2-7|TRBV2
TGTGCCAGCAGAGCCGGGACACGAACCTACGAGCAGTACTTC
CASRAGTRTYEQYF
>NA|NA|TRBJ1-4|TRBV6-1
TGTGCCAGCAGTTTGATGGGGGACTATGAAAAACTGTTTTTT
CASSLMGDYEKLFF
>TRBD2|once|TRBJ2-7|TRBV11-3
TGTGCCAGCAGCTTTGGCGCGGGAGGCTCCTACGAGCAGTACTTC
CASSFGAGGSYEQYF
>TRBD2|few|TRBJ2-1|TRBV6-1
TGTGCCAGCAGCGTCAGGGAGGGTGGCAATGAGCAGTTCTTC
CASSVREGGNEQFF
>NA|few|TRBJ1-1|TRBV29-1
TGCACCTACAGTAAGAGGAACACTGAAGCTTTCTTT
CTYSKRNTEAFF
>TRBD2|NA|TRBJ2-3|TRBV25-1
TGTGCCAGCAGTGTTATAGCGGGAGGGCCCGCAGATACGCAGTATTTT
CASSVIAGGPADTQYF
>TRBD1|few|TRBJ1-6|TRBV10-2
TGCGCCAGCAGGGGACAGGGTCGAGATAATTCACCCCTCCACTTT
CASRGQGRDNSPLHF
>TRBD2|NA|TRBJ2-1|TRBV7-9
TGTTCCAGCAGCAGAAGACCCCCTAGCGGGAGCGGTGGCGATGAGCAGTTCTTC
CSSSRRPPSGSGGDEQFF
>NA|NA|TRBJ2-7|TRBV6-1
TGTGCCAGCAGTGAAAGGGGAGGTTGGTCGGGTGAGCAGTACTTC
CASSERGGWSGEQYF
>NA|NA|TRBJ2-7|TRBV7-6
TGTGCCGGCAGCTTAGTTTATGGAGACGAGCAGTACTTC
CAGSLVYGDEQYF
>NA|few|TRBJ2-7|TRBV7-2
TGTGCCAGCAGCCTCGCCGCGGGACGAAACTACGAGCAGTACTTC
CASSLAAGRNYEQYF
>TRBD1|NA|TRBJ1-5|TRBV6-1
TGTGCCAGCAGTGAAATGGGACAGGGGTTAGACCAGCCCCAGCATTTT
CASSEMGQGLDQPQHF
>NA|few|TRBJ1-3|TRBV11-2
TGTGCCAGCAGTGTATCCGACAGGGGAAACACCATATATTTT
CASSVSDRGNTIYF
>NA|NA|TRBJ1-1|TRBV11-2
TGTGCCAGCAGCCATATTACAGGGCGGGGGACTGAAGCTTTCTTT
CASSHITGRGTEAFF
>NA|NA|TRBJ2-1|TRBV29-1
TGCAGCGTGGATTACCGGGAGTACCAGTTCTTC
CSVDYREYQFF
>TRBD2|NA|TRBJ2-7|TRBV9
TGTGCCAGCAGCGTGTCGAGCGGGAGGGAATCCTACGAGCAGTACTTC
CASSVSSGRESYEQYF
>NA|NA|TRBJ2-5|TRBV10-3
TGTGCCATCAGTGAGTCCCAGGCTTCGGATCAGTACTTC
CAISESQASDQYF
>NA|NA|TRBJ2-1|TRBV2
TGTGCCAGCAGTGAATGGGGGGATTGGGGTGAGCAGTTCTTC
CASSEWGDWGEQFF
>TRBD2|NA|TRBJ2-2|TRBV4-1
TGCGCCAGCAGCCCGCCGGGACTAGCGGCACCGAACACCGGGGAGCTGTTTTTT
CASSPPGLAAPNTGELFF
>NA|NA|TRBJ2-7|TRBV27
TGTGCCAGCAGTTCCCGGGGAGCGCCCAGACCCTACGAGCAGTACTTC
CASSSRGAPRPYEQYF